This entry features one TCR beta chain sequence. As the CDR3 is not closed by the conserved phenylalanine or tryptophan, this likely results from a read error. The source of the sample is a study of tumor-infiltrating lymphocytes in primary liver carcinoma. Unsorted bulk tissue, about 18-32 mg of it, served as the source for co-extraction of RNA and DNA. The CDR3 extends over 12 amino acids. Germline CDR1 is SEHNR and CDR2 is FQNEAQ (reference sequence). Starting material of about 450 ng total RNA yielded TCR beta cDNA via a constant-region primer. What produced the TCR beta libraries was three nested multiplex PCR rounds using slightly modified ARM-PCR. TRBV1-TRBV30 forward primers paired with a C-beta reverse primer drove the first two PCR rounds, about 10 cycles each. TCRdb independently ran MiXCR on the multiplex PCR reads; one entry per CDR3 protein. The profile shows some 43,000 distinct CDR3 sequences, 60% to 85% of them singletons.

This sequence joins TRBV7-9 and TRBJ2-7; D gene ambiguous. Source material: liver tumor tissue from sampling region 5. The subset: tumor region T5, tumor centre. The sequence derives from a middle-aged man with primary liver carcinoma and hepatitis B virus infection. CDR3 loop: CASSLVGCEQYS. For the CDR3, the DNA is TGCGCCAGCAGCTTAGTAGGGTGCGAGCAGTACTCC.